This T cell receptor beta chain emerged from a study of early T cells in non-severe SARS-CoV-2 infection. The overall study: Chains were not paired, and sequencing was done on bulk RNA from unsorted whole blood.

Study-wide findings and caveats: Private and CD4 specificities were missed by VDJdb matching, which favored anti-spike CD8 responses.

Attached unique molecular identifiers marked individual cDNA molecules. TCRdb used MiXCR to reprocess the 5' RACE reads, holding one entry per CDR3 protein. The table lists approximately 29,000 distinct CDR3 sequences, about 6% of them singletons. J lost 3 bases, V lost 5 bases, and 5 bases had no gene match. This CDR3 contains 15 residues. CDR1 and CDR2 from the germline V gene are MDHEN and SYDVKM. This clonotype has a count of ten or more. Its specificity is unknown. Sequences were derived from whole blood, sampled at baseline. This TCR derives from an adult who was a healthcare worker with PCR-confirmed SARS-CoV-2 infection or an uninfected control (not recorded which). The chain uses TRBV28 and TRBJ2-1; 9 bases map to TRBD1. CDR3 DNA: TGTGCCAGCAGTACTCCGGGACAGGGCTACAATGAGCAGTTCTTC. It encodes CASSTPGQGYNEQFF.